The 14 T cell receptor beta chains listed next were all sequenced from one sample in a study of read filtering for tumor transcriptome and immune sequencing. This library used approximately 0.4 ug RNA and molecular barcoded adaptors spanning alpha/delta and beta/gamma chains. TCRdb reanalysed the reads using MiXCR and keeps one entry per CDR3 protein. The sample holds 50,000 to 65,000 distinct CDR3 sequences, roughly a fifth seen once. The source material was a population of CD138-negative cells sorted from bone marrow. The source is a donor at least 40 years old with multiple myeloma.

This clonotype appeared many times. This sequence joins TRBV20-1 and TRBJ2-3; no reliable D call. Trimming shortened V by 1 base and J by 4 bases, and 9 bases separated the two germline ends. CDR3 length: 13 residues. The V gene's germline CDR1 is DFQATT and CDR2 SNEGSKA (reference sequence). The CDR3 reads CSARGPIADTQYF. The CDR3 DNA is TGCAGTGCTAGAGGTCCAATAGCAGATACGCAGTATTTT.

Notes on this clonotype: A much larger clone lies one base from this, so it may be a read error. The chain couples TRBV19 to TRBJ2-3; 8 bases fit TRBD1. V dropped 10 bases and J dropped 3; count of bases not matched to a gene: 12. CDR1 and CDR2 from the germline V gene are LNHDA and SQIVND (reference sequence). The CDR3 sequence is 15 residues long. CDR3 coding DNA: TGTGCCAATAGACGAGGGGACAGGAGGACAGATACGCAGTATTTT. Its translation: CANRRGDRRTDTQYF.

This clonotype showed up just a few times. A much larger clone differs by one base, so this may be a read error. The chain carries TRBV19 and TRBJ2-1, with a possible D match to TRBD2 (6 bases). The CDR3 has 13 residues. Trimming removed 4 bases from V and 12 bases from J, with 16 bases in between. Germline V gene data show CDR1 as LNHDA and CDR2 as SQIVND (reference sequence). The CDR3 loop reads CASSSSGARGQFF. The CDR3 nucleotides read TGTGCCAGTAGTAGTTCGGGTGCGCGGGGGCAGTTCTTC.

As for this clonotype: This sequence may be a read error, since a much larger clone differs from it by one base. This sequence joins TRBV6-6 and TRBJ2-5; 9 bases line up with TRBD2. Unmatched junction bases numbered 2, after V lost 4 bases and J lost 2 bases. Germline CDR1 and CDR2: MNHNY and SVGAGI (reference sequence). The CDR3 is 14 amino acids. CDR3: CASSSSGEQETQYF. The CDR3 bases are TGTGCCAGCAGTTCTAGCGGGGAGCAAGAGACCCAGTACTTC.

This clonotype was recorded at least ten times. The chain has TRBV5-1 and TRBJ2-1; D is uncertain. The V end was cut by 4 bases, the J end by 0 bases, with 11 bases between. Germline V CDR1 and CDR2: SGHRS, YFSETQ. The CDR3 loop spans 15 amino acids. The CDR3 DNA reads as TGCGCCAGCAGCCGCCTGGGTGACTCCTACAATGAGCAGTTCTTC. Its translation: CASSRLGDSYNEQFF.

This clonotype appeared many times. The genes are TRBV5-1 and TRBJ2-1; D ambiguous. The CDR3 runs 13 residues. Germline-derived CDR1 and CDR2 are SGHRS and YFSETQ. The V and J ends lost 2 bases and 5 bases respectively, with 8 bases between them. The CDR3 DNA follows: TGCGCCAGCAGCTTCATCAGTAACAATGAGCAGTTCTTC. It encodes CASSFISNNEQFF. The variable domain in full, with the rest retrieved from reference TRBV5-1 and TRBJ2-1, is KAGVTQTPRYLIKTRGQQVTLSCSPISGHRSVSWYQQTPGQGLQFLFEYFSETQRNKGNFPGRFSGRQFSNSRSEMNVSTLELGDSALYLCASSFISNNEQFFGPGTRLTVL.

This chain joins TRBV5-1 and TRBJ2-5, with D uncertain. The CDR3 is made up of 13 amino acids. V lost 2 bases to trimming and J lost 2 bases, with 7 bases between them. Per germline, CDR1 SGHRS and CDR2 YFSETQ. CDR3 DNA: TGCGCCAGCAGCTTTAAGACTCAAGAGACCCAGTACTTC. Residues: CASSFKTQETQYF. The whole variable domain, filled in from reference TRBV5-1 and TRBJ2-5, reads KAGVTQTPRYLIKTRGQQVTLSCSPISGHRSVSWYQQTPGQGLQFLFEYFSETQRNKGNFPGRFSGRQFSNSRSEMNVSTLELGDSALYLCASSFKTQETQYFGPGTRLLVL.

V gene TRBV3-1 combines with J gene TRBJ2-3; the match to TRBD1 covers 8 bases. This CDR3 has 16 residues. J was trimmed by 3 bases and V by 1 base; bases with no gene match: 6. The V gene's germline CDR1 is LGHDT and CDR2 YNNKEL (reference sequence). Here the CDR3 reads CASSQGTGGPTDTQYF. The CDR3 region has the DNA TGTGCCAGCAGCCAAGGCACAGGGGGGCCGACAGATACGCAGTATTTT.

About this clonotype: Mismatch with germline at one junction end may stem from a read error. The chain links TRBV7-8 to TRBJ1-2; a possible D gene is TRBD1 (6 bases). This CDR3 region has 13 residues. The V gene's germline CDR1 is SGHVS and CDR2 FQNEAQ. CDR3 coding DNA: TGTGCCAGCAGCTTAGGGGGGCCCTATGGCTGCACCTTC. Translating it yields CASSLGGPYGCTF.

This clonotype has a handful of counts. The CDR3 sequence: CASSLGLAGSQETQYF. CDR3 DNA: TGTGCCAGCAGCTTAGGACTAGCGGGGAGCCAAGAGACCCAGTACTTC. The rearrangement uses TRBV7-2 and TRBJ2-5; TRBD2 matches at 11 bases. Germline CDR1 is SGHTA and CDR2 is FQGNSA. Trimming took 1 base from V and 1 from J; bases not matched to a gene: 2. CDR3 length equals 16 residues.

Comments on this clonotype: This probably arose from a read error, given a far larger clone one base away. The chain joins TRBV7-6 to TRBJ2-5; 12 positions agree with TRBD2. The CDR3 extends over 16 amino acids. Germline assignment: CDR1 SGHVS and CDR2 FNYEAQ. The CDR3 loop reads CASSQRLAGVGETQYF. CDR3 nucleotides: TGTGCTAGCAGCCAAAGACTAGCGGGAGTTGGGGAGACCCAGTACTTC.

This clonotype showed up many times. The chain recombines TRBV10-2 with TRBJ2-2; tentatively, D is TRBD1 (6 bases). The CDR3 loop spans 14 amino acids. V was shortened by 6 bases and J by 8 bases, with 16 bases between the two germline ends. Germline V lookup: CDR1 WSHSY, CDR2 SAAADI. CDR3 protein: CASSVTGQTGELFF. DNA for the CDR3: TGCGCCAGCAGCGTCACAGGACAGACTGGGGAGCTGTTTTTT.

V and J are TRBV19 and TRBJ2-2; TRBD2 matches 9 bases. The CDR3 is 15 amino acids. The junction had 11 bases not matched to a gene; V was cut back by 6 bases and J by 9 bases. CDR1 is LNHDA and CDR2 is SQIVND in the germline V gene (reference sequence). CDR3 region: CASSVAGDRSRELFF. The CDR3 region has the DNA TGTGCCAGTAGCGTAGCGGGAGATCGTTCAAGGGAGCTGTTTTTT.

This clonotype was seen a few times. The rearrangement links TRBV5-1 to TRBJ1-1; 8 bases are a match to TRBD1. Germline-derived CDR1 and CDR2 are SGHRS and YFSETQ. The ends lost 4 bases at V and 1 base at J; junction bases unmatched: 9. The length of the CDR3 is 16 residues. The DNA of the CDR3 is TGCGCCAGCAGCAGACAACCGGGACAGGCGAACACTGAAGCTTTCTTT. Amino acids: CASSRQPGQANTEAFF.